Each of the 7 T cell receptor beta chains below was sequenced from the same sample in a study of Graves' ophthalmopathy and Graves' hyperthyroidism. TCR beta CDR3 amplification used RNA transcripts. Amplification began with first-round RT-PCR using HTBI primers, then second-round multiplex PCR was performed. TCRdb re-derived calls from the multiplex PCR reads in MiXCR, one entry per CDR3 protein. The sample has a few hundred thousand distinct CDR3 sequences, 15% seen once. Sequenced input: peripheral blood. The source of these receptors is a woman younger than 30 with stable Graves' hyperthyroidism.

This clonotype has at least ten counts. The chain employs TRBV6-5 and TRBJ1-2; 9 bases agree with TRBD1. The CDR3 extends over 15 amino acids. V lost 4 bases, J lost 8 bases, and 11 bases stayed unmatched. Germline-derived CDR1 and CDR2 are MNHEY and SVGAGI. CDR3 DNA sequence: TGTGCCAGCAGTTGGACAGGGGCGGGGGTTAGCGGCTACACCTTC. Its translation is CASSWTGAGVSGYTF.

A few counts support this clonotype. The J gene is TRBJ2-3, the V gene TRBV6-1; TRBD2 agrees at 12 bases. CDR3 size: 15 residues. V lost 6 bases to trimming and J lost 4 bases; unmatched junction nucleotides: 5. The V gene's germline CDR1 is MNHNS and CDR2 SASEGT. The CDR3 sequence: CASRTLAGGPDTQYF. The DNA for the CDR3 is TGTGCCAGCAGAACACTAGCGGGGGGCCCAGATACGCAGTATTTT.

This clonotype was counted many times. Here the CDR3 DNA reads TGTGCCAGCAGTTTTCCGAGGAGAACTGAAGCTTTCTTT. Residues: CASSFPRRTEAFF. The genes are TRBV12-3 or TRBV12-4 and TRBJ1-1; D remains unclear. V lost 3 bases to trimming and J lost 5 bases, with 10 bases between them. This CDR3 is 13 amino acids long.

This clonotype was seen at least ten times. The chain carries TRBV6-5 and TRBJ2-5; 11 bases are shared with TRBD1. The CDR3 is 16 amino acids. Losses at the gene ends were 4 bases for V and 5 bases for J; bases not matched to a gene: 9. CDR1 MNHEY and CDR2 SVGAGI come from the germline V gene. For the CDR3, the DNA is TGTGCCAGCAGTTCCCGGGACAGGGGGAGGATTGAGACCCAGTACTTC. Its protein is CASSSRDRGRIETQYF.

There are many counts of this clonotype. This chain uses TRBV19 with TRBJ1-2; D possibly corresponds to TRBD1 (5 bases). V was trimmed by 6 bases and J by 4 bases, leaving 9 bases between them. Germline values: CDR1 LNHDA, CDR2 SQIVND (reference sequence). This CDR3 spans 12 amino acids. CDR3 loop: CASSDSSYGYTF. CDR3 in DNA: TGTGCCAGTAGCGACAGTTCCTATGGCTACACCTTC.

This clonotype was picked up many times. The chain employs TRBV11-2 and TRBJ2-7, with TRBD2 identical over 13 bases. Germline V gives CDR1 SGHAT, CDR2 FQNNGV. This CDR3 region has 16 residues. V lost 5 bases and J lost 5; bases outside the gene matches: 9. The CDR3 sequence: CASSPKGLAGMNEQYF. Written as DNA, the CDR3 is TGTGCCAGCAGCCCTAAGGGACTAGCGGGGATGAACGAGCAGTACTTC.

This clonotype occurred many times. V and J are TRBV5-6 and TRBJ1-1; 9 positions agree with TRBD1. The trim removed 0 bases at V and 5 bases at J, leaving 2 bases unmatched. Germline V lookup: CDR1 SGHDT, CDR2 YYEEEE. The CDR3 covers 14 residues. The CDR3 reads CASSLDRGRTEAFF. CDR3 bases: TGTGCCAGCAGCTTGGACAGGGGGCGAACTGAAGCTTTCTTT.